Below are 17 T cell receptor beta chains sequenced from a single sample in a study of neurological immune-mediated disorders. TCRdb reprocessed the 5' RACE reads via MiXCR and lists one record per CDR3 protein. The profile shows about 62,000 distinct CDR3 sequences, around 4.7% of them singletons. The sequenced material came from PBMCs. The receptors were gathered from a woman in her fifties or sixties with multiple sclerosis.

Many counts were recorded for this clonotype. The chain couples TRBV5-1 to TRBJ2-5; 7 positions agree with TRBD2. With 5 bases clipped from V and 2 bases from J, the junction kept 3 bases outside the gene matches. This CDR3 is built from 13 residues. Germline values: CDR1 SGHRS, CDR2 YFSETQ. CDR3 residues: CASRGLPQETQYF. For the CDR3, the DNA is TGCGCCAGCAGGGGACTACCACAAGAGACCCAGTACTTC.

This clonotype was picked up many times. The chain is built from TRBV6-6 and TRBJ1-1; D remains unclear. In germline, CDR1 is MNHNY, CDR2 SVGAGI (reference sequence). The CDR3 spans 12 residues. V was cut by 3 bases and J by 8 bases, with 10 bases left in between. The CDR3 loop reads CASSYKDLEAFF. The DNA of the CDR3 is TGTGCCAGCAGTTATAAAGACCTAGAAGCTTTCTTT.

DNA for the CDR3: TGCGCCAGCAGCTTAACCTTAGGAACTGGGGCCAACGTCCTGACTTTC. It is translated as CASSLTLGTGANVLTF. The chain employs TRBV5-1 and TRBJ2-6; D remains ambiguous. Germline V gene sequence: CDR1 SGHRS, CDR2 YFSETQ. Trimming left V 2 bases short and J 2 bases short, with 11 bases between. CDR3 length: 16 amino acids. Drawing the rest from reference TRBV5-1 and TRBJ2-6, the complete variable domain is KAGVTQTPRYLIKTRGQQVTLSCSPISGHRSVSWYQQTPGQGLQFLFEYFSETQRNKGNFPGRFSGRQFSNSRSEMNVSTLELGDSALYLCASSLTLGTGANVLTFGAGSRLTVL.

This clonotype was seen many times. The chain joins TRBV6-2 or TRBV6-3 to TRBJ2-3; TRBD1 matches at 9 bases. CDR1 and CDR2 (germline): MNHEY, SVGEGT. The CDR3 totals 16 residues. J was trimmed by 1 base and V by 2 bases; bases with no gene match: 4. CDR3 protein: CASSYPRTGGTDTQYF. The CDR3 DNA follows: TGTGCCAGCAGTTACCCTAGGACAGGGGGCACAGATACGCAGTATTTT.

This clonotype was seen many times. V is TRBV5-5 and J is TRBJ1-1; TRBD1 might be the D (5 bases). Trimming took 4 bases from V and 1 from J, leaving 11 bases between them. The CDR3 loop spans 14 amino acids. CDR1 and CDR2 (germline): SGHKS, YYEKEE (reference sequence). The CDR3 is CASSLPDKNTEAFF. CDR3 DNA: TGTGCCAGCAGCCTCCCGGACAAGAACACTGAAGCTTTCTTT.

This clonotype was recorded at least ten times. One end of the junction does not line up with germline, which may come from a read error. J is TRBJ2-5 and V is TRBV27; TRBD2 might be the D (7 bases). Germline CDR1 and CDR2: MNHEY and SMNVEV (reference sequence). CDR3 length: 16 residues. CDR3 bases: TGTGCCAGCAGCTTATTAGCCTCGGCAGGGGAGGGGACCCAGTACTTC. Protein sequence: CASSLLASAGEGTQYF.

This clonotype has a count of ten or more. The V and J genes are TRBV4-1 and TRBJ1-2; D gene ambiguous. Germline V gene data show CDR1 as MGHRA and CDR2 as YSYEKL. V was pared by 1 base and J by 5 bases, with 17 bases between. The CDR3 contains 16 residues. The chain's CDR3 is CASSQGYGRNLYGYTF. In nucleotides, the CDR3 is TGCGCCAGCAGCCAAGGATATGGCAGGAATCTTTATGGCTACACCTTC.

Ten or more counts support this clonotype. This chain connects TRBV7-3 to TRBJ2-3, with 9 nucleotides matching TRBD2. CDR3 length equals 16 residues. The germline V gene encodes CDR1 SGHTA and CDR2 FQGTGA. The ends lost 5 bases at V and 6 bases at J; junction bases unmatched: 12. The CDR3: CASSELAGARGDTQYF. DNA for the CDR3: TGTGCCAGCAGCGAATTAGCGGGGGCCAGAGGGGATACGCAGTATTTT.

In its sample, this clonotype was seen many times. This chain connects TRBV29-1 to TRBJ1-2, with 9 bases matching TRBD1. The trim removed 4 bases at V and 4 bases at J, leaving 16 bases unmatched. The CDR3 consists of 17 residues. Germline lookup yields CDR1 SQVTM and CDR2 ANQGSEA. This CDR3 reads CSVVLRLGTGLIYGYTF. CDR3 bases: TGCAGCGTTGTTCTACGGTTGGGGACAGGGCTTATCTATGGCTACACCTTC.

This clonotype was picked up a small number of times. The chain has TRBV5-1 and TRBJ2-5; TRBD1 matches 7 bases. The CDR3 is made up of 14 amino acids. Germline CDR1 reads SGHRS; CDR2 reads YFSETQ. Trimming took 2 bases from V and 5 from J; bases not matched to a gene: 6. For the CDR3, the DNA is TGCGCCAGCAGCTTCGCCGCACAGGGGGAGACCCAGTACTTC. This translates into CASSFAAQGETQYF.

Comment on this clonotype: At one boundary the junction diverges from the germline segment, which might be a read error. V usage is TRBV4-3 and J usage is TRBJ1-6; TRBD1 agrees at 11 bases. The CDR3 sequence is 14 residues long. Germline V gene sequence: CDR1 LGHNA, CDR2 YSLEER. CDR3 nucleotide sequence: TGCGCCAGCCGGAGGGGACAGGGGGGTTCACCCCTCAACTTT. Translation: CASRRGQGGSPLNF.

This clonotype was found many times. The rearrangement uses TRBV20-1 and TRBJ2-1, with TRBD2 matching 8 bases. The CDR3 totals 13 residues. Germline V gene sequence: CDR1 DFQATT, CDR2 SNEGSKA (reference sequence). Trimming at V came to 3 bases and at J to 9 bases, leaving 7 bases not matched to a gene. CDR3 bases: TGCAGTGCTAGTTCGGGGGGGAACAGTGAGCAGTTCTTC. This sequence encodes CSASSGGNSEQFF.

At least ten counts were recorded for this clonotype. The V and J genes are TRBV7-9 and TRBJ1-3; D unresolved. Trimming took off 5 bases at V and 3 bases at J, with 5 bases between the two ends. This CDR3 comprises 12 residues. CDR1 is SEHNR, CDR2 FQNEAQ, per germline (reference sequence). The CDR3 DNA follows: TGTGCCAGCAGCGATAGTGGAAACACCATATATTTT. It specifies CASSDSGNTIYF. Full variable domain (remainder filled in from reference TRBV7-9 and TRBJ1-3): DTGVSQNPRHKITKRGQNVTFRCDPISEHNRLYWYRQTLGQGPEFLTYFQNEAQLEKSRLLSDRFSAERPKGSFSTLEIQRTEQGDSAMYLCASSDSGNTIYFGEGSWLTVV.

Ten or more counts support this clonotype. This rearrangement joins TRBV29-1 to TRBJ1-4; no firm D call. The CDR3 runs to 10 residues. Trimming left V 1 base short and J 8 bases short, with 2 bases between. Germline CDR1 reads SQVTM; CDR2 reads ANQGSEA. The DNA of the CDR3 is TGCAGCGTTGAAGGGGAAAAACTGTTTTTT. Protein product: CSVEGEKLFF.

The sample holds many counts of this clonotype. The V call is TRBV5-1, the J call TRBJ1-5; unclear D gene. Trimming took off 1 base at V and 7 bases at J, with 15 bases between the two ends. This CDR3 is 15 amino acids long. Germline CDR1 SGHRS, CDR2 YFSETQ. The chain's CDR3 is CASSLSGKAGQPQHF. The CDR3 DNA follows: TGCGCCAGCAGCTTGTCGGGGAAAGCCGGGCAGCCCCAGCATTTT.

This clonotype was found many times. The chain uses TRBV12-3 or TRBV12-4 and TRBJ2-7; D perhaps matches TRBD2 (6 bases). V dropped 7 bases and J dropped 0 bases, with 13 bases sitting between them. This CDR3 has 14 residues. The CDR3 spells CASTLGGSSYEQYF. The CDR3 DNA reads TGTGCCAGCACTTTGGGGGGAAGCTCCTACGAGCAGTACTTC.

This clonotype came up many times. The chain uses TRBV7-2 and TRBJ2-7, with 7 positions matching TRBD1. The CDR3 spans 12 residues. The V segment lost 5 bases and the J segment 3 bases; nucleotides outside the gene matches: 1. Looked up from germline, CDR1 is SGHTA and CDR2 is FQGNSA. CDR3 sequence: CASSRTGYEQYF. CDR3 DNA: TGTGCCAGCAGCCGGACAGGCTACGAGCAGTACTTC.